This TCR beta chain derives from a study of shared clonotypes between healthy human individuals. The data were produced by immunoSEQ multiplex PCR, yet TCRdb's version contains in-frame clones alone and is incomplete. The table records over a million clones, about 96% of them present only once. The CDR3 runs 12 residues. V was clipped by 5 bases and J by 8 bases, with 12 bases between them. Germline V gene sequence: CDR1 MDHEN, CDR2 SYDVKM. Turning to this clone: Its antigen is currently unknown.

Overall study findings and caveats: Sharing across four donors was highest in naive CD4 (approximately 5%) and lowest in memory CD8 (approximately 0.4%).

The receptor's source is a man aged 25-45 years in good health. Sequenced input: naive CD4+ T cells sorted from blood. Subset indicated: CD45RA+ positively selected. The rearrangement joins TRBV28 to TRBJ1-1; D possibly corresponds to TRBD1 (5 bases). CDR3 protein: CASSPLRQEAFF. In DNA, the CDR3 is TGTGCCAGCAGTCCCCTCCGACAGGAAGCTTTCTTT.